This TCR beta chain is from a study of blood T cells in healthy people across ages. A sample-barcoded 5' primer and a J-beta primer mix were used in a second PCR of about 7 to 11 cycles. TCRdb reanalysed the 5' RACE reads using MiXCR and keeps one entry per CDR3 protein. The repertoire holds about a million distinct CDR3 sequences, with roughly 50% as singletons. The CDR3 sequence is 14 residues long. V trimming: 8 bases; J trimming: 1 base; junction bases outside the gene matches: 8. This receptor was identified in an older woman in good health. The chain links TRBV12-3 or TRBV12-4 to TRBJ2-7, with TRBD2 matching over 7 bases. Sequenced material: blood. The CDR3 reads CASRRGSGSYEQYF. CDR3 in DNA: TGTGCCAGCCGGAGGGGTAGCGGGTCCTACGAGCAGTACTTC.